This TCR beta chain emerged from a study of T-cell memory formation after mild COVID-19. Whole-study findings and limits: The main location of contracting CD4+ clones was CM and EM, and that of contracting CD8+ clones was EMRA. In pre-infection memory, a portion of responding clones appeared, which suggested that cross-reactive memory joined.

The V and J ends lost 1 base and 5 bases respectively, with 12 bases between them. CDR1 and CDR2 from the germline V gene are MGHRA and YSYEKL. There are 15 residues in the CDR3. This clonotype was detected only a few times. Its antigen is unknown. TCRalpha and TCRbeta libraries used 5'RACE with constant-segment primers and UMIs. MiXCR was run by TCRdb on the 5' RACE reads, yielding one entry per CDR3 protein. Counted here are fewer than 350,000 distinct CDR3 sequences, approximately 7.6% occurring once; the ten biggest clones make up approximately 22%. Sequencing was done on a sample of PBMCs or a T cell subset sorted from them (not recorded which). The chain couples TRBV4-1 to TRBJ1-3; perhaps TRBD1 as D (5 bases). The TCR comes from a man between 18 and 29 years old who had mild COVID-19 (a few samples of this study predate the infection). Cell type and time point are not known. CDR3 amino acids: CASSQVRPGRNTIYF. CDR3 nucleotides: TGCGCCAGCAGCCAAGTAAGGCCAGGGAGAAACACCATATATTTT.